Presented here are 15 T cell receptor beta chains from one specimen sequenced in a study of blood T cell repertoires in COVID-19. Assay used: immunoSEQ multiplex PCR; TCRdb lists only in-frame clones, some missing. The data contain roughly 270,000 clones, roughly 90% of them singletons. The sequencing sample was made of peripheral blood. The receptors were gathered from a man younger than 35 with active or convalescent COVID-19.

The CDR3 here is CASFTPSRFTEAFF. The CDR3 nucleotides are TGTGCCAGCTTCACACCAAGTCGATTCACTGAAGCTTTCTTT. The chain combines TRBV7-2 with TRBJ1-1, with D hard to call. The CDR3 extends over 14 amino acids. V was pared by 8 bases and J by 4 bases, with 17 bases between. Germline V gene lookup returns CDR1 SGHTA and CDR2 FQGNSA. The full variable domain, completed using reference TRBV7-2 and TRBJ1-1, is GAGVSQSPSNKVTEKGKDVELRCDPISGHTALYWYRQSLGQGLEFLIYFQGNSAPDKSGLPSDRFSAERTGGSVSTLTIQRTQQEDSAVYLCASFTPSRFTEAFFGQGTRLTVV.

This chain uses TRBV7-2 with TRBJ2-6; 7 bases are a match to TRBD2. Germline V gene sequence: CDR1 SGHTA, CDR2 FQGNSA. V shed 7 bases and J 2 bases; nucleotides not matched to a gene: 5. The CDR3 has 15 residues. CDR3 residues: CASNLGGAGANVLTF. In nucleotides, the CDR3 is TGTGCCAGCAACCTGGGAGGGGCTGGGGCCAACGTCCTGACTTTC.

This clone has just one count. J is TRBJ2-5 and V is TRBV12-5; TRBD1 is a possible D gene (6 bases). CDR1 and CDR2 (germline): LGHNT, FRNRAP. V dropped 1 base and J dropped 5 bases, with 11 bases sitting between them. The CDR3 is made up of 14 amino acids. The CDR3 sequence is CASGLGGLRETQYF. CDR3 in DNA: TGTGCTAGTGGTTTGGGGGGGCTCCGGGAGACCCAGTACTTC.

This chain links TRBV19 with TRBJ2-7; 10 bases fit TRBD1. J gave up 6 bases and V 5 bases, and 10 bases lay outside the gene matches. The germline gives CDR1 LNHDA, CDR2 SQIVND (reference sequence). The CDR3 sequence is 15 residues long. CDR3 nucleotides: TGTGCCAGTAGTGCCCGACAGGGGGCTGGAGGCGAGCAGTACTTC. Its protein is CASSARQGAGGEQYF.

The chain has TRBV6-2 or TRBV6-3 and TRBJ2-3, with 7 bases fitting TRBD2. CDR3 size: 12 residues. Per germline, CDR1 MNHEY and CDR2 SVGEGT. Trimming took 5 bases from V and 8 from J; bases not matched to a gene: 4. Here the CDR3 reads CASSVGTTTQYF. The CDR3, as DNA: TGTGCCAGCAGTGTCGGGACTACTACGCAGTATTTT.

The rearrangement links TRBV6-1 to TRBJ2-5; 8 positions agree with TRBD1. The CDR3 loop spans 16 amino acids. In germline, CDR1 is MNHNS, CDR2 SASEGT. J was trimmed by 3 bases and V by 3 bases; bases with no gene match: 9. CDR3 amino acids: CASSETDRDWKETQYF. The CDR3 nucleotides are TGTGCCAGCAGTGAGACGGACAGGGATTGGAAAGAGACCCAGTACTTC.

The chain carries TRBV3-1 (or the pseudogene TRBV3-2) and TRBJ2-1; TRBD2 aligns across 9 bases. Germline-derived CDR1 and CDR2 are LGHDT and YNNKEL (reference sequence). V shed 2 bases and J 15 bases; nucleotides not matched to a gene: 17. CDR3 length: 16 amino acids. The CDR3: CASSQRGSGGGAVVFF. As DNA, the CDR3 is TGTGCCAGCAGCCAAAGAGGGTCCGGCGGGGGGGCCGTTGTGTTCTTC.

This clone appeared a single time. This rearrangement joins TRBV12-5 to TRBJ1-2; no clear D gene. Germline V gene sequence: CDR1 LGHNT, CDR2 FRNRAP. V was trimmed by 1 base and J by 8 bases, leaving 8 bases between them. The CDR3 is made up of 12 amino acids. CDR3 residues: CASGLAAEGYTF. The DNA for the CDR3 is TGTGCTAGTGGTTTGGCAGCGGAAGGCTACACCTTC.

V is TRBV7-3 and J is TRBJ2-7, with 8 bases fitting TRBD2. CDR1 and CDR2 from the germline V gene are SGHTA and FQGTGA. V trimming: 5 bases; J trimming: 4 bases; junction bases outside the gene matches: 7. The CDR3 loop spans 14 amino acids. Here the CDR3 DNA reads TGTGCCAGCAGCACCAGCGGGGGCGGTTACGAGCAGTACTTC. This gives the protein CASSTSGGGYEQYF.

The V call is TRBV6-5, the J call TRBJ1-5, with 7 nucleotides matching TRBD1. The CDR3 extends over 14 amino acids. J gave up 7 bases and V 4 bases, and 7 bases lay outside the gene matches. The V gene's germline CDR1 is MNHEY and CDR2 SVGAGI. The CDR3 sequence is CASSSRGVTQPQHF. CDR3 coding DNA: TGTGCCAGCAGTTCCAGGGGGGTCACGCAGCCCCAGCATTTT.

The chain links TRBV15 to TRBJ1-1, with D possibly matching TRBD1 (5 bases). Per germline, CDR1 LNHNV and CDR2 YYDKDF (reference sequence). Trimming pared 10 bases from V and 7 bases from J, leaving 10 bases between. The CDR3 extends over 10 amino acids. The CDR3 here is CAIRVDEAFF. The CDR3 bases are TGTGCCATCAGGGTAGATGAAGCTTTCTTT.

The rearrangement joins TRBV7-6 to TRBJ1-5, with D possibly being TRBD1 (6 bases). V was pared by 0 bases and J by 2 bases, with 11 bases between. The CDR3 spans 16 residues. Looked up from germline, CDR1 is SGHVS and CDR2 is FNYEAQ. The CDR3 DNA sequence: TGTGCCAGCAGCTTAGCCCCAGGGGCCCGCAATCAGCCCCAGCATTTT. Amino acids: CASSLAPGARNQPQHF. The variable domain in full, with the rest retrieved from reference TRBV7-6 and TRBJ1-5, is GAGVSQSPRYKVTKRGQDVALRCDPISGHVSLYWYRQALGQGPEFLTYFNYEAQQDKSGLPNDRFSAERPEGSISTLTIQRTEQRDSAMYRCASSLAPGARNQPQHFGDGTRLSIL.

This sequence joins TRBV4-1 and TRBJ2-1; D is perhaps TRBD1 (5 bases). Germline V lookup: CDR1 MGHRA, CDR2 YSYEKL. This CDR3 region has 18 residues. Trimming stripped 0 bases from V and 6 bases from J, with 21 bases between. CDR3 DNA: TGCGCCAGCAGCCAAGATAGGGCTAGACAGAAGGCCTCCAATGAGCAGTTCTTC. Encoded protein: CASSQDRARQKASNEQFF.

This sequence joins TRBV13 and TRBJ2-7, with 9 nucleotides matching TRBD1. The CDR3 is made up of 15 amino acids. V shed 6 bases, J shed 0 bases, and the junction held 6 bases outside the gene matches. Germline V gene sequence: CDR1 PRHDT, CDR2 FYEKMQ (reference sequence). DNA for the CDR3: TGTGCCAGCAGTGGAGCGGACAGGGGCTCCTACGAGCAGTACTTC. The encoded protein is CASSGADRGSYEQYF.

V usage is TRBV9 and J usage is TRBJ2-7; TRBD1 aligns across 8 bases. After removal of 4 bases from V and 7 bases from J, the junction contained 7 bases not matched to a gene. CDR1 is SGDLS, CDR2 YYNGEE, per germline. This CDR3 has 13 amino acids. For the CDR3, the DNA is TGTGCCAGCAGCCGAGGACAGGGTACAGAGCAGTACTTC. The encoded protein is CASSRGQGTEQYF.